This record covers a single T cell receptor (beta chain). This sample was included in a study of blood T cell repertoires in COVID-19. Across the whole study: The analysed material was cDNA or gDNA that came from T cells, B-cell-depleted T cells, or PBMCs.

This CDR3 is 16 amino acids long. Germline V gene sequence: CDR1 KGHDR, CDR2 SFDVKD. After removal of 4 bases from V and 1 base from J, the junction contained 4 bases not matched to a gene. Per the original data handling: It was from reference gene primer amplification that nucleated cell counts were estimated. Sequenced by immunoSEQ multiplex PCR; TCRdb stores in-frame clones only, minus some. That table is the source of V, J and clone size, and D and trimming were worked out from the DNA. This sample has about 89,000 clones, with around 93% found just once. Sample: peripheral blood. This clonotype was obtained from a human donor with active COVID-19. The donor label of this sample is uncertain. The chain uses TRBV24-1 and TRBJ2-2; 8 bases are shared with TRBD1. The CDR3 sequence: CATSDPGQGNTGELFF. For the CDR3, the DNA is TGTGCCACCAGTGACCCTGGACAGGGGAACACCGGGGAGCTGTTTTTT.